This TCR beta chain was sequenced for a study of Ad26.COV2.S vaccination and SARS-CoV-2 variants. General study findings and limits: Relative to placebo recipients, vaccine recipients exhibited elevated spike-specific TCR breadth. Reportedly, spike-specific CD8+ and CD4+ T cell responses achieved substantial breadth once vaccination had taken place. The TCR-based breadth and depth measures might underestimate overall T cell responses.

This clone has at least ten counts. Its antigen is unidentified. Only in-frame clones appear in the TCRdb table, and some are missing; sequencing was by immunoSEQ multiplex PCR. The sample comprises roughly 140,000 clones, approximately 90% of which are singletons, and about 5% rests with the top ten. The germline gives CDR1 MNHEY, CDR2 SMNVEV (reference sequence). V was pared by 2 bases and J by 5 bases, with 10 bases between. The CDR3 is 15 residues long. Sequences were derived from peripheral blood, sampled after recovery from COVID-19. V usage is TRBV27 and J usage is TRBJ1-6, with D possibly matching TRBD1 (6 bases). The receptor comes from a human donor who had recovered from COVID-19. The CDR3 sequence is CASSLSQGNNSPLHF. In DNA, the CDR3 is TGTGCCAGCAGTTTAAGCCAGGGGAATAATTCACCCCTCCACTTT.